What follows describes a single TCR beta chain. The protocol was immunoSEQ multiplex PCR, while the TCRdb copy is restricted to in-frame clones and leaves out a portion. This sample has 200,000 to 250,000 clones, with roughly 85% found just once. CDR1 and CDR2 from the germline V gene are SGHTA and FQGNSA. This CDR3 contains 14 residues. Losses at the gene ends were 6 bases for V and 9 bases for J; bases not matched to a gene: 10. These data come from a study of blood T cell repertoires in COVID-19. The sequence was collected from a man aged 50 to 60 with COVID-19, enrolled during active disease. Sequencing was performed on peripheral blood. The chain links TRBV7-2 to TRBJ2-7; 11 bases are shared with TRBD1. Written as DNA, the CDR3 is TGTGCCAGCAGAACGCGGACAGGGGGCGGCAGGCAGTACTTC. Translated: CASRTRTGGGRQYF.